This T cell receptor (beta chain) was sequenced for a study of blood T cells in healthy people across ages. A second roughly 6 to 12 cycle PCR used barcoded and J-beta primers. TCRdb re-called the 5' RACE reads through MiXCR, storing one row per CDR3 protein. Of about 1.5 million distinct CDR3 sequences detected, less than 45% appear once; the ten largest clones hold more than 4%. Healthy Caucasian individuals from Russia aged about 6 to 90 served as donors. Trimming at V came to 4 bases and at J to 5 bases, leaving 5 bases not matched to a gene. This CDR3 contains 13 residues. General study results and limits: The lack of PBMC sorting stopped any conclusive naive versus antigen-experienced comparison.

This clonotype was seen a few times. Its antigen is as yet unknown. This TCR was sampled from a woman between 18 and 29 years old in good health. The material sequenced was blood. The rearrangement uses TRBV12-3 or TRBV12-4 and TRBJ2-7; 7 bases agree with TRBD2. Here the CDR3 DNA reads TGTGCCAGCAGTTCACCGGGACTACACGAGCAGTACTTC. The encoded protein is CASSSPGLHEQYF.